This T cell receptor (beta chain) was documented in a study of T cell changes during pregnancy in multiple sclerosis (dated by TCRdb to between 2018 and 2020). Regarding the study in general: The study looked at changes in the T cell repertoire across pregnancy in women with multiple sclerosis.

CDR1 and CDR2 (PRHDT, FYEKMQ) derive from the germline V gene (reference sequence). Germline trimming: 4 bases from V, 8 bases from J; junction bases outside gene matches: 10. Including cysteine and phenylalanine, the CDR3 has 15 amino acids. Left in the record is the CDR3 DNA by itself, 45 bases read in frame from the first base. Library construction relied on the immunoSEQ multiplex PCR assay. Here the immuneACCESS table is served through TCRdb, limited to in-frame sequences with V and J called. Missing clones are a known gap in these copies; in checked studies unresolved V genes cover under half, and the rest lacks a known reason. The sample includes approximately 40,000 clones, with approximately 92% observed a single time. The top ten hold 1.3% of the sample. As concerns this clone: Its cognate antigen has yet to be identified. The record has no base qualities; no much larger clone is one base away.

The chain is made from TRBV13 and TRBJ1-4, with 7 junctional bases fitting TRBD1. This receptor was taken from a female donor with multiple sclerosis, enrolled in a pregnancy study. Sequencing was performed on peripheral blood. The CDR3 amino acid sequence is: CASSSETGPEEKLFF. The base sequence is TGTGCCAGCAGCTCCGAGACAGGGCCGGAAGAAAAACTGTTTTTT.